This T cell receptor (beta chain) comes out of a study of identical twins. Trimming shortened V by 5 bases and J by 1 base, and 11 bases separated the two germline ends. The germline V gene has CDR1 SGHAT and CDR2 FQNNGV. CDR3 length equals 15 residues. Unique molecular identifiers were present on the cDNA, and a universal primer site came from template switching. MiXCR was run by TCRdb on the 5' RACE reads, yielding one entry per CDR3 protein. The top ten clones hold around 3.2% of a sample with about 570,000 distinct CDR3 sequences, 7.5% to 10% of them seen once. This clonotype has ten or more counts. This sample was also put to use in a study of yellow fever vaccine responses in identical twins.

Sequencing used PBMCs. The rearrangement links TRBV11-2 to TRBJ2-2; D might be TRBD1 (5 bases). This TCR was sampled from a woman younger than 35 in good health. CDR3 sequence reads: CASSRGRGNTGELFF. CDR3 DNA: TGTGCCAGCAGCCGCGGTAGGGGGAACACCGGGGAGCTGTTTTTT. The variable domain in full, with the rest retrieved from reference TRBV11-2 and TRBJ2-2, is EAGVAQSPRYKIIEKRQSVAFWCNPISGHATLYWYQQILGQGPKLLIQFQNNGVVDDSQLPKDRFSAERLKGVDSTLKIQPAKLEDSAVYLCASSRGRGNTGELFFGEGSRLTVL.